The 10 T cell receptor beta chains listed next were all sequenced from one sample in a study of shared clonotypes between healthy human individuals. The table came from immunoSEQ multiplex PCR; TCRdb's copy has only in-frame clones and leaves some out. The sample contains under 750,000 clones, over 60% of which appear only once. Specimen: memory CD4+ T cells sorted from blood. Noted subset: CD45RA-negative fraction. The source is a young woman in good health.

J is TRBJ2-2 and V is TRBV5-1; TRBD2 might be the D (6 bases). The ends were cut back, 0 bases at V and 5 bases at J, with 11 bases in the middle. Germline V gene data show CDR1 as SGHRS and CDR2 as YFSETQ. This CDR3 has 15 residues. The CDR3 DNA sequence: TGCGCCAGCAGCTTGGCCGTAGGAGGGACCGGGGAGCTGTTTTTT. Its protein product is CASSLAVGGTGELFF. The complete variable domain, with remaining parts taken from reference TRBV5-1 and TRBJ2-2, reads KAGVTQTPRYLIKTRGQQVTLSCSPISGHRSVSWYQQTPGQGLQFLFEYFSETQRNKGNFPGRFSGRQFSNSRSEMNVSTLELGDSALYLCASSLAVGGTGELFFGEGSRLTVL.

The V and J genes are TRBV27 and TRBJ2-2, with 10 bases identical to TRBD2. This CDR3 is built from 16 residues. The J segment lost 7 bases and the V segment lost 4 bases, leaving 9 bases of the junction unmatched. Germline lookup yields CDR1 MNHEY and CDR2 SMNVEV (reference sequence). CDR3 sequence: CASSSQSLAGVGELFF. CDR3 nucleotides: TGTGCCAGCAGTTCCCAGTCGCTAGCGGGGGTCGGGGAGCTGTTTTTT.

The chain combines TRBV9 with TRBJ2-7; a weak D match, TRBD1 (5 bases). The CDR3 covers 15 residues. V lost 7 bases, J lost 1 base, and 18 bases lay in between. Germline-derived CDR1 and CDR2 are SGDLS and YYNGEE. DNA of the CDR3: TGTGCCAGCTCTAGGCAGGGTGAAGGATCCTACGAGCAGTACTTC. Amino acids: CASSRQGEGSYEQYF.

This clone was seen just once. The chain is built from TRBV7-2 and TRBJ2-7, with 7 nucleotides matching TRBD2. This CDR3 is 17 amino acids long. Germline loops: CDR1 SGHTA, CDR2 FQGNSA. Trimming at V came to 0 bases and at J to 2 bases, leaving 10 bases not matched to a gene. The CDR3 DNA reads TGTGCCAGCAGCTTAGCGCTGCTAGCGGAAAACACCTACGAGCAGTACTTC. Translation: CASSLALLAENTYEQYF.

The chain employs TRBV29-1 and TRBJ2-7, with D uncertain. V dropped 4 bases and J dropped 5 bases, with 9 bases sitting between them. Germline V gene lookup returns CDR1 SQVTM and CDR2 ANQGSEA. The CDR3 is 11 residues long. The CDR3: CSVVGQNEQYF. The CDR3 region has the DNA TGCAGCGTTGTAGGGCAGAACGAGCAGTACTTC.

The rearrangement joins TRBV19 to TRBJ2-2, with D possibly being TRBD1 (5 bases). Trimming left V 3 bases short and J 1 base short, with 6 bases between. Germline V gene data show CDR1 as LNHDA and CDR2 as SQIVND (reference sequence). CDR3 length: 14 amino acids. CDR3 in amino acids: CASSIDRNTGELFF. CDR3 nucleotides: TGTGCCAGTAGTATTGACAGGAACACCGGGGAGCTGTTTTTT. Combining the CDR3 with reference TRBV19 and TRBJ2-2 gives the whole variable domain DGGITQSPKYLFRKEGQNVTLSCEQNLNHDAMYWYRQDPGQGLRLIYYSQIVNDFQKGDIAEGYSVSREKKESFPLTVTSAQKNPTAFYLCASSIDRNTGELFFGEGSRLTVL.

The V call is TRBV28, the J call TRBJ2-7; the match to TRBD1 covers 8 bases. With 5 bases clipped from V and 5 bases from J, the junction kept 17 bases outside the gene matches. The CDR3 has 17 amino acids. From germline, CDR1 is MDHEN and CDR2 SYDVKM. The CDR3 DNA is TGTGCCAGCAGTAGTGAGAGGTCCGGACAGGGTCGGAACGAGCAGTACTTC. It translates to CASSSERSGQGRNEQYF.

The rearrangement links TRBV30 to TRBJ2-7, with D unresolved. Germline V gives CDR1 GTSNPN, CDR2 SVGIG (reference sequence). V was clipped by 3 bases and J by 3 bases, with 12 bases between them. The CDR3 is made up of 13 amino acids. The CDR3, as DNA: TGTGCCTGGAGGTCAGGCAATATCTACGAGCAGTACTTC. This sequence encodes CAWRSGNIYEQYF. The whole variable domain, remainder taken from reference TRBV30 and TRBJ2-7, is SQTIHQWPATLVQPVGSPLSLECTVEGTSNPNLYWYRQAAGRGLQLLFYSVGIGQISSEVPQNLSASRPQDRQFILSSKKLLLSDSGFYLCAWRSGNIYEQYFGPGTRLTVT.

The chain joins TRBV27 to TRBJ2-3, with D hard to call. With 3 bases removed from V and 4 bases from J, the gap between germline ends came to 8 bases. Germline V CDR1 and CDR2: MNHEY, SMNVEV (reference sequence). This CDR3 region has 13 residues. CDR3 coding DNA: TGTGCCAGCAGTTTTACTCACGCAGATACGCAGTATTTT. Amino acid sequence: CASSFTHADTQYF.

The V and J genes are TRBV4-1 and TRBJ2-1; 10 nucleotides match TRBD2. Germline trimming cut 4 bases from V and 7 bases from J; bases unmatched to any gene: 10. The V gene's germline CDR1 is MGHRA and CDR2 YSYEKL. This CDR3 is built from 16 residues. This chain's CDR3 is CASSPHSAGGPNEQFF. As DNA, the CDR3 is TGCGCCAGCAGCCCTCATTCAGCGGGAGGGCCAAATGAGCAGTTCTTC.